The present entry profiles one T cell receptor beta chain with its context. Its antigen remains undetermined. One base away lies a much larger clone, so this may be a sequencing read error. From the germline V gene (reference sequence), CDR1 is LNHNV and CDR2 is YYDKDF. Taken from cysteine to phenylalanine, the CDR3 has 14 residues. Only CDR3 DNA is held: 42 bases, read in frame from base 1. The sample originates from a study of T cells in Graves' hyperthyroidism and ophthalmopathy (dated by TCRdb to the late 2010s). With regard to the full study: Peripheral blood was sampled at the time of initial diagnosis, prior to any treatment. After blood sampling, hyperthyroidism patients were treated with methimazole at a starting dose of 30 mg daily, and ophthalmopathy patients were treated with high-dose intravenous methylprednisolone. The 100 or so discovery patients were randomly split 7:3 into training and test sets. Whether ophthalmopathy could be predicted prospectively was tested in an independent validation cohort made up of 18 to 20 hyperthyroidism patients plus 17 patients who later progressed to ophthalmopathy. To identify TCR V-J signatures that set the groups apart, the researchers used a discovery cohort of 95 to 100 patients, made up of some 41 with Graves' ophthalmopathy and 57 with stable Graves' hyperthyroidism. TCR Vbeta CDR3 sequencing of 140 or so peripheral blood samples (fewer than 45 ophthalmopathy, 75 hyperthyroidism and roughly 17 progressor patients) is reported in the paper. In more than 5 Graves' hyperthyroidism patients, the study also compared T-cell repertoires from thyroid tissue with T-cell repertoires from blood. What the authors observed across the whole study: In cross-validation, a model built on a 13 V-J signature told ophthalmopathy apart from stable hyperthyroidism with roughly 87% sensitivity and roughly 82% specificity, and in testing the same model reached 80%/75%. During validation, the model predicted progression to ophthalmopathy a median of around six months ahead of onset, with almost 71% sensitivity and 72.22% specificity. Most expanded thyroid clonotypes (frequency above 0.001) were also found in blood, which suggests that blood repertoires may mirror thyroid immune responses. No statistical method was used to set the sample size in advance, and investigators knew the group allocation.

A patient counted as having stable Graves' hyperthyroidism if no progression to ophthalmopathy occurred over 18 months of follow-up. Hyperthyroidism patients were newly diagnosed, with disease duration under 2 months, and aged 18 to 65 years. Exclusion was applied to patients with uncontrolled infections, other autoimmune diseases, pregnancy or lactation. Diagnoses relied on clinical symptoms, serum thyroxine and TRAb, thyroid ultrasound and orbital computed tomography. Ficoll-Paque density gradient centrifugation was used to isolate PBMCs from about 9.4 ml of fresh peripheral blood. Total RNA was extracted using Trizol reagent, and RNA quality was assessed on an Agilent 2100 Bioanalyzer. The TCR beta CDR3 regions were amplified from the RNA transcripts. For the first round of RT-PCR on the TCR CDR3, the HTBI primer set was used together with the Qiagen OneStep RT-PCR kit. Libraries were constructed in a second round of multiplex PCR, after which size selection and purification were carried out. Libraries were sequenced paired-end with 100 bp reads on an Illumina HiSeq2000. In the original analysis: Raw data were processed with SOAPnuke, discarding reads with adapters, uncalled bases, mean Phred below 15, or no exact constant-primer or identifier match. COPE v1.2.5 was used to merge the high-quality paired reads, and each unique nucleotide sequence was defined as a clonotype. Clonotypes were aligned to IMGT TRBV, TRBD and TRBJ reference segments using MiTCR v1.1. The analysis was restricted to V-J combinations with a frequency above 0.0001, which together covered approximately 99% of the repertoires. A TCS score was defined as the ratio between F50 (clonal expansion) and ExV (chaos), using BLOSUM62-based TCRdist between CDR3 peptides within each V-J. Welch's t-statistics and random forest reduced 514 V-J features to 13, which were used in a naive Bayes classifier (R e1071). The public reads were run again by TCRdb, first through fastp at Q25 and then through MiXCR, and only productive beta chains were kept. A single entry per CDR3 protein holds the most common genes and DNA from its merged rows. TCRdb's processing, not the study's, gives the V and J calls here. This sample is represented by approximately 740,000 distinct CDR3 sequences; around 15% of them were singletons. The ten biggest clones cover 10% of the sample.

The rearrangement joined TRBV15 to TRBJ2-7; no D gene can be assigned with confidence. This clonotype originated in a woman younger than 30 with Graves' hyperthyroidism. Sequencing used blood. CDR3 loop: CTTSRDAVSYEQYF. The nucleotides read TGTACCACCAGCAGAGATGCGGTATCCTACGAGCAGTACTTC. The CDR3, completed at both ends by the reference TRBV15 and TRBJ2-7 genes, gives the full variable domain DAMVIQNPRYQVTQFGKPVTLSCSQTLNHNVMYWYQQKSSQAPKLLFHYYDKDFNNEADTPDNFQSRRPNTSFCFLDIRSPGLGDTAMYLCTTSRDAVSYEQYFGPGTRLTVT.